One sample yielded the 19 T cell receptor beta chains listed below, sequenced in a study of T cells in Graves' hyperthyroidism and ophthalmopathy. Amplification of TCR beta CDR3 regions was performed using RNA transcripts as template. Researchers ran a first-round RT-PCR on the TCR CDR3 using the HTBI primer set. One entry per CDR3 protein, called by TCRdb with MiXCR from the multiplex PCR reads. The sample has a few hundred thousand distinct CDR3 sequences, 22% seen once. Sequenced input: blood. These receptor sequences come from a woman aged 70-85 years with Graves' ophthalmopathy.

This chain uses TRBV20-1 with TRBJ2-7; no firm D call. Germline CDR1 and CDR2: DFQATT and SNEGSKA (reference sequence). V shed 5 bases and J shed 2 bases, with 7 bases lying between them. The CDR3 runs to 11 residues. The CDR3 loop reads CSASWAYEQYF. The DNA for the CDR3 is TGCAGTGCTTCCTGGGCCTACGAGCAGTACTTC.

This clonotype was counted only a few times. The chain uses TRBV7-9 and TRBJ2-7; 8 bases align to TRBD2. The CDR3 extends over 11 amino acids. Germline V gene data show CDR1 as SEHNR and CDR2 as FQNEAQ (reference sequence). With 10 bases clipped from V and 9 bases from J, the junction kept 8 bases outside the gene matches. The CDR3 reads CATTSGLGQYF. The CDR3 DNA is TGTGCCACTACTAGCGGTCTTGGGCAGTACTTC.

This clonotype was seen many times. The V call is TRBV7-2, the J call TRBJ2-5; tentatively, D is TRBD1 (5 bases). The V gene lost 4 bases and the J gene lost 4 bases, with 13 bases spanning the gap. The CDR3 consists of 14 residues. Germline V lookup: CDR1 SGHTA, CDR2 FQGNSA. The CDR3 DNA sequence: TGTGCCAGCAGCTCTTTGACAGCGAGAGAGACCCAGTACTTC. Its translation: CASSSLTARETQYF.

This clonotype occurred a few times. The chain joins TRBV4-3 to TRBJ2-7; the D is unclear. Deletions cut 0 bases from V and 3 bases from J, with 12 bases between. The CDR3 is made up of 15 amino acids. The V gene's germline CDR1 is LGHNA and CDR2 YSLEER. This CDR3 reads CASSQDNGRNYEQYF. The CDR3 DNA reads as TGCGCCAGCAGCCAAGATAATGGCAGAAACTACGAGCAGTACTTC.

This clonotype occurred many times. This chain uses TRBV20-1 with TRBJ1-2, with D maybe TRBD1 (5 bases). V gave up 3 bases and J gave up 4 bases, with 15 bases separating them. The CDR3 has 14 residues. Germline V gene data show CDR1 as DFQATT and CDR2 as SNEGSKA (reference sequence). The CDR3 nucleotides are TGCAGTGCTAGGTTGGGGCACTCAGGCTATGGCTACACCTTC. It encodes CSARLGHSGYGYTF.

In its sample, this clonotype was seen many times. The chain joins TRBV20-1 to TRBJ2-5; TRBD1 or TRBD2 may be the D gene (5 bases each). Germline V gene sequence: CDR1 DFQATT, CDR2 SNEGSKA (reference sequence). The length of the CDR3 is 14 residues. V was shortened by 0 bases and J by 2 bases, with 10 bases between the two germline ends. The CDR3 protein is CSARDQGRQETQYF. The CDR3 DNA is TGCAGTGCTAGAGATCAGGGACGACAAGAGACCCAGTACTTC.

The chain joins TRBV7-9 to TRBJ1-6, with 8 bases identical to TRBD1. The length of the CDR3 is 16 residues. Germline V gene data show CDR1 as SEHNR and CDR2 as FQNEAQ (reference sequence). J lost 7 bases, V lost 5 bases, and 10 bases had no gene match. CDR3 in DNA: TGTGCCAGCAGCCAGGGTCCGGGACAGGCCAATTCACCCCTCCACTTT. Encoded protein: CASSQGPGQANSPLHF.

This clonotype was seen more than once but under ten times. This chain joins TRBV11-2 and TRBJ1-2; weak D call: TRBD1 (6 bases). This CDR3 comprises 14 residues. The germline gives CDR1 SGHAT, CDR2 FQNNGV. V lost 1 base to trimming and J lost 6 bases, with 12 bases between them. CDR3 DNA: TGTGCCAGCAGCTTAGTCAGGGGTTACGATGGCTACACCTTC. It yields the protein CASSLVRGYDGYTF.

Many counts were recorded for this clonotype. The chain is built from TRBV2 and TRBJ1-3, with TRBD1 matching over 8 bases. J lost 4 bases, V lost 5 bases, and 1 base had no gene match. The length of the CDR3 is 13 residues. Germline V gene sequence: CDR1 SNHLY, CDR2 FYNNEI. The CDR3 loop reads CASSWDRGNTIYF. The CDR3 nucleotides read TGTGCCAGCAGTTGGGACAGGGGAAACACCATATATTTT.

This clonotype showed up just a few times. The chain combines TRBV7-2 with TRBJ2-7, with TRBD1 matching 7 bases. This CDR3 spans 15 amino acids. Germline CDR1 SGHTA, CDR2 FQGNSA. The V and J ends lost 5 bases and 4 bases, in that order; junction bases with no gene match: 11. CDR3 bases: TGTGCCAGCAGCCTACAGGGGCCTCTCGGGTACGAGCAGTACTTC. Translation gives CASSLQGPLGYEQYF. Filled out from reference TRBV7-2 and TRBJ2-7, the complete variable domain reads GAGVSQSPSNKVTEKGKDVELRCDPISGHTALYWYRQSLGQGLEFLIYFQGNSAPDKSGLPSDRFSAERTGGSVSTLTIQRTQQEDSAVYLCASSLQGPLGYEQYFGPGTRLTVT.

This clonotype was detected only a few times. At one end, the junction sequence differs from germline, possibly due to a read error. V gene TRBV7-6 combines with J gene TRBJ1-1; D is unclear. There are 13 residues in the CDR3. Looked up from germline, CDR1 is SGHVS and CDR2 is FNYEAQ. Written as DNA, the CDR3 is TGTGCCGGCAGCTTACGGGAGAACACTGAAGCTTTCTTT. Its translation is CAGSLRENTEAFF.

This clonotype was seen ten or more times. CDR3 amino acids: CASSLSAGRNYGYTF. Written as DNA, the CDR3 is TGTGCCAGCAGCTTATCGGCAGGCCGGAACTATGGCTACACCTTC. The chain is built from TRBV7-9 and TRBJ1-2; no clear D. Deletions cut 2 bases from V and 2 bases from J, with 12 bases between. Germline lookup yields CDR1 SEHNR and CDR2 FQNEAQ (reference sequence). CDR3 length equals 15 residues. The whole variable domain, remainder taken from reference TRBV7-9 and TRBJ1-2, is DTGVSQNPRHKITKRGQNVTFRCDPISEHNRLYWYRQTLGQGPEFLTYFQNEAQLEKSRLLSDRFSAERPKGSFSTLEIQRTEQGDSAMYLCASSLSAGRNYGYTFGSGTRLTVV.

In its sample, this clonotype was seen a few times. The chain joins TRBV7-3 to TRBJ2-7; D gene uncertain. Per the germline V gene, CDR1 is SGHTA and CDR2 is FQGTGA. The V end was cut by 5 bases, the J end by 6 bases, with 14 bases between. The CDR3 totals 13 residues. In DNA form, the CDR3 reads TGTGCCAGCAGCCCAGGATATAACAGCGAGCAGTACTTC. This encodes CASSPGYNSEQYF.

V usage is TRBV18 and J usage is TRBJ1-6; D unclear. This CDR3 has 14 residues. Germline lookup yields CDR1 KGHSH and CDR2 LQKENI. Trimming took 5 bases from V and 7 from J, leaving 12 bases between them. The CDR3 sequence is CASSSRTENSPLHF. The CDR3 region has the DNA TGTGCCAGCTCATCCCGGACGGAGAATTCACCCCTCCACTTT.

This clonotype appeared many times. The V call is TRBV2, the J call TRBJ1-5, with D tentatively TRBD1 (5 bases). Germline CDR1 SNHLY, CDR2 FYNNEI. The CDR3 loop spans 13 amino acids. V was trimmed by 8 bases and J by 15 bases, leaving 23 bases between them. The CDR3 spells CASCPTPGTTWHF. The CDR3 DNA is TGTGCCAGCTGCCCCACCCCCGGGACTACCTGGCATTTT.

This clonotype came up a few times. This chain joins TRBV12-3 or TRBV12-4 and TRBJ2-7, with D unclear. The CDR3 loop spans 13 amino acids. Trimming stripped 2 bases from V and 3 bases from J, with 8 bases between. The CDR3 DNA is TGTGCCAGCAGTTTAAAAGCCTACTACGAGCAGTACTTC. Residues: CASSLKAYYEQYF.

V is TRBV9 and J is TRBJ2-7, with 14 bases matching TRBD2. In germline, CDR1 is SGDLS, CDR2 YYNGEE. The V and J ends lost 4 bases and 7 bases, in that order; junction bases with no gene match: 10. The CDR3 spans 16 residues. The CDR3 DNA is TGTGCCAGCAGCCCCCCGGGACTAGCGGGAGCGAGAGAGCAGTACTTC. Its protein is CASSPPGLAGAREQYF.

This clonotype was detected a few times. The J gene is TRBJ1-1, the V gene TRBV12-3 or TRBV12-4, with D maybe TRBD1 (5 bases). The V end lost 5 bases, the J end lost 0 bases, and 13 bases lay between the germline ends. This CDR3 comprises 15 residues. The CDR3: CASSPGDRLNTEAFF. In DNA, the CDR3 is TGTGCCAGCAGTCCCGGTGACAGATTGAACACTGAAGCTTTCTTT.

The rearrangement uses TRBV3-1 and TRBJ2-2; the match to TRBD2 covers 12 bases. CDR3 size: 16 residues. With 3 bases clipped from V and 4 bases from J, the junction kept 3 bases outside the gene matches. Germline CDR1 and CDR2: LGHDT and YNNKEL (reference sequence). In DNA form, the CDR3 reads TGTGCCAGCAGCCAGGGGACTAGCGGGCTCACCGGGGAGCTGTTTTTT. Its protein is CASSQGTSGLTGELFF.